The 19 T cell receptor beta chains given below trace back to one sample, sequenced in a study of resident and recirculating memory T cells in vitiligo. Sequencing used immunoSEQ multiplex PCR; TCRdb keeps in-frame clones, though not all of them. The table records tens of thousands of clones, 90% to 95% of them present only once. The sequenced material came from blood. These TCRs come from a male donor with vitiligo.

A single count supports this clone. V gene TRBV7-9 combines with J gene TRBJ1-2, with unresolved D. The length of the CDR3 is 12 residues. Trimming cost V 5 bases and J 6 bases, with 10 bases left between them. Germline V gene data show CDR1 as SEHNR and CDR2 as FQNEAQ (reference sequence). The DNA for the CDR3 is TGTGCCAGCAGCGCAGGCATCCATGGCTACACCTTC. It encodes CASSAGIHGYTF.

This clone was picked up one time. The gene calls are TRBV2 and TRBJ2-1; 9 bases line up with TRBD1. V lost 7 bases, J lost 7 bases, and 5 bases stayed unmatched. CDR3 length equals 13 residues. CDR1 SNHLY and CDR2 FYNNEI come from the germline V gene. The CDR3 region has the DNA TGTGCCAGCACCGGGACAGGGACGAATGAGCAGTTCTTC. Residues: CASTGTGTNEQFF.

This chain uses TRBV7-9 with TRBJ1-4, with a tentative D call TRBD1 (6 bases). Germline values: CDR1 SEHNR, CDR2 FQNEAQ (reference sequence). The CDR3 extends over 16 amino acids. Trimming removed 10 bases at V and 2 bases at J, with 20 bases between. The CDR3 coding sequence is TGTGCCACAAATGACAGGTCCACTATGACTAATGAAAAACTGTTTTTT. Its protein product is CATNDRSTMTNEKLFF.

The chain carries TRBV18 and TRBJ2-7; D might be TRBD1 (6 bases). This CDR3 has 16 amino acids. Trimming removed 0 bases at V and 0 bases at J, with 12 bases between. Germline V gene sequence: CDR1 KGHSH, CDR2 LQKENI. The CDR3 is CASSPPDRISSYEQYF. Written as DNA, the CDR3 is TGTGCCAGCTCACCACCAGACAGGATAAGCTCCTACGAGCAGTACTTC.

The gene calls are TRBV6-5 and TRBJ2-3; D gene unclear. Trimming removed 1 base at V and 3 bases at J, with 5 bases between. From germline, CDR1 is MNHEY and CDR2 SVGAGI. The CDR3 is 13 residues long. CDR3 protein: CASSYYSTDTQYF. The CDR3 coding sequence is TGTGCCAGCAGTTACTATAGTACAGATACGCAGTATTTT.

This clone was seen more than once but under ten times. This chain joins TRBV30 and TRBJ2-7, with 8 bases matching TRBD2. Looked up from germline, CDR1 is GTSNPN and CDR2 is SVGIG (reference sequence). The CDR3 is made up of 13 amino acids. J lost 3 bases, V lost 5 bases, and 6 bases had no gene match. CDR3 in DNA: TGTGCCTGGGAGAAGCGGGGGAGCTACGAGCAGTACTTC. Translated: CAWEKRGSYEQYF.

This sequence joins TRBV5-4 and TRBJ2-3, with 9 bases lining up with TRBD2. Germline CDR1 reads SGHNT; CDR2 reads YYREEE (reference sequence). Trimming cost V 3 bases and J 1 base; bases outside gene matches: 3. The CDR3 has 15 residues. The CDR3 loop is CASSSAGGGTDTQYF. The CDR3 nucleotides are TGTGCCAGCAGCTCGGCGGGGGGGGGCACAGATACGCAGTATTTT.

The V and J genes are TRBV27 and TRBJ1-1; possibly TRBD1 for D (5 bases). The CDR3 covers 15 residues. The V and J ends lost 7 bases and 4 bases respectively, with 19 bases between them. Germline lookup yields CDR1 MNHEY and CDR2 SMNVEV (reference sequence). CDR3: CASIGRGSQSTEAFF. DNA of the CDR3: TGTGCCAGCATAGGAAGGGGTTCCCAAAGCACTGAAGCTTTCTTT.

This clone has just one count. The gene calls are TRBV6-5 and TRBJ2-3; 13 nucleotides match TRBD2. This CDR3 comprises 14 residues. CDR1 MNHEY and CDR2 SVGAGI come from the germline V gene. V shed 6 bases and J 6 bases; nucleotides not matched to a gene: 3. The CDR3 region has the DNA TGTGCCAGCAGGGGACTAGCGGGGACGGATACGCAGTATTTT. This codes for CASRGLAGTDTQYF.

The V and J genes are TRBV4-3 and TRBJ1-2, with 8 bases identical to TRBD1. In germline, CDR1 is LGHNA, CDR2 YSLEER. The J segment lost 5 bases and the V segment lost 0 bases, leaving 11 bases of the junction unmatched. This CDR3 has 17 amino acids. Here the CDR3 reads CASSQDSLGQGIYGYTF. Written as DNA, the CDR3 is TGCGCCAGCAGCCAAGATTCACTAGGACAGGGAATATATGGCTACACCTTC.

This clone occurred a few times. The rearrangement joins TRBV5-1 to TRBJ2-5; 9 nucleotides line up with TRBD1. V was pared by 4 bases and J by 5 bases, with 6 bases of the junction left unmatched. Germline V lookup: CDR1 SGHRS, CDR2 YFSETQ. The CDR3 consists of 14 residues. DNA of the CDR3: TGCGCCAGCAGCATAGGACAGGGGAGCGAGACCCAGTACTTC. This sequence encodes CASSIGQGSETQYF.

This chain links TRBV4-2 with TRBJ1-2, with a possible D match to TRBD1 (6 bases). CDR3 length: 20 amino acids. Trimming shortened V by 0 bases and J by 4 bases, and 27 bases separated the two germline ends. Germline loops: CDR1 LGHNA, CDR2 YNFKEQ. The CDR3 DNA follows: TGTGCCAGCAGCCAAGAATCGGAATGGTGGCGGGGGGCGCCTGGCTATGGCTACACCTTC. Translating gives CASSQESEWWRGAPGYGYTF.

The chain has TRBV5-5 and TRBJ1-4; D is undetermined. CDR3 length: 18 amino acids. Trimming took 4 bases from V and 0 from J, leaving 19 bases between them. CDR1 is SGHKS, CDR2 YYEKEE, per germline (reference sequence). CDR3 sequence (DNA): TGTGCCAGCAGCCAATCCTGGGTGGCGGGTACAACTAATGAAAAACTGTTTTTT. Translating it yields CASSQSWVAGTTNEKLFF.

The CDR3 coding sequence is TGCGCCAGCAGCCAAGTTAGGGCAGGGGTAAATTCACCCCTCCACTTT. This encodes CASSQVRAGVNSPLHF. The V and J genes are TRBV4-3 and TRBJ1-6, with D perhaps TRBD1 (6 bases). Germline-derived CDR1 and CDR2 are LGHNA and YSLEER. This CDR3 is built from 16 residues. V shed 1 base and J shed 7 bases, with 14 bases lying between them.

Here the CDR3 reads CAMRDSADGSKTQYF. CDR3 nucleotide sequence: TGTGCCATGAGGGATTCTGCCGACGGGAGCAAAACGCAGTATTTT. The chain carries TRBV10-3 and TRBJ2-3; the D gene is possibly TRBD2 (6 bases). Germline-derived CDR1 and CDR2 are ENHRY and SYGVKD. V was trimmed by 9 bases and J by 9 bases, leaving 25 bases between them. The CDR3 extends over 15 amino acids.

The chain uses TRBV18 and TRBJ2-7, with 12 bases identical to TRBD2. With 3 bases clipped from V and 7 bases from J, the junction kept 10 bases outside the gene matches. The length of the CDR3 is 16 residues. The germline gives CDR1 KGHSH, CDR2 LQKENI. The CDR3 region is CASSPTTSGGPREQYF. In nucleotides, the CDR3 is TGTGCCAGCTCACCGACGACTAGCGGGGGCCCTCGGGAGCAGTACTTC. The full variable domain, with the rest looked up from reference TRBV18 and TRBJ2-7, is NAGVMQNPRHLVRRRGQEARLRCSPMKGHSHVYWYRQLPEEGLKFMVYLQKENIIDESGMPKERFSAEFPKEGPSILRIQQVVRGDSAAYFCASSPTTSGGPREQYFGPGTRLTVT.

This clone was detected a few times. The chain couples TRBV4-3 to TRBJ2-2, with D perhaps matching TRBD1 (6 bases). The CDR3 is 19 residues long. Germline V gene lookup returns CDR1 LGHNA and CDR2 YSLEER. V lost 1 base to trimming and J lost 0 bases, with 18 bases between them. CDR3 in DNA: TGCGCCAGCAGCCAAGGGACAGAGTCCCTCCACGCGAACACCGGGGAGCTGTTTTTT. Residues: CASSQGTESLHANTGELFF.

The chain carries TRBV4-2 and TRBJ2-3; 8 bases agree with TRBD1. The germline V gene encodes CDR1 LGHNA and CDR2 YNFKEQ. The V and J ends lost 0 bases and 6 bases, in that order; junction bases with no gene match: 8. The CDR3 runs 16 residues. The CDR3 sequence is CASSQDNSGGPDTQYF. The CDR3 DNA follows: TGTGCCAGCAGCCAAGACAACTCAGGGGGCCCTGATACGCAGTATTTT.

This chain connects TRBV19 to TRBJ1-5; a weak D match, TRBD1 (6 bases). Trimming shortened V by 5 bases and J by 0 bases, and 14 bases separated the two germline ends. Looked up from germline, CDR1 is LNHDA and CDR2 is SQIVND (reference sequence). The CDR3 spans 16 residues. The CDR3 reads CASSYAGDHSNQPQHF. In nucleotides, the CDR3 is TGTGCCAGTAGTTACGCAGGGGATCATAGCAATCAGCCCCAGCATTTT.